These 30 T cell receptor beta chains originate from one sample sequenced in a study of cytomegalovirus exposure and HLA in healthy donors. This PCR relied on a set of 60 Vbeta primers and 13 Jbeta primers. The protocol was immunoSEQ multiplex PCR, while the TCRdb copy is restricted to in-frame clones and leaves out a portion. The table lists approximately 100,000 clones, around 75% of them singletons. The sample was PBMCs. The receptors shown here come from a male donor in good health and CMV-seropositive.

The CDR3 region has the DNA TGTGCCTGGAGTGTAGCGAACAACATTCAGTACTTC. It translates to CAWSVANNIQYF. The V and J genes are TRBV30 and TRBJ2-4; no firm D call. V gave up 0 bases and J gave up 7 bases, with 7 bases separating them. This CDR3 has 12 residues. CDR1 is GTSNPN and CDR2 is SVGIG in the germline V gene (reference sequence).

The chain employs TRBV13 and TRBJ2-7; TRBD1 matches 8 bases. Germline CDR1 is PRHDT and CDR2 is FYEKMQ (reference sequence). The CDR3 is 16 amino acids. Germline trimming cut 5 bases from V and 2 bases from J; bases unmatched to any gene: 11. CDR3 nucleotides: TGTGCCAGCAGCCCCGGCGGGACAGGCACAACCTACGAGCAGTACTTC. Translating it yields CASSPGGTGTTYEQYF.

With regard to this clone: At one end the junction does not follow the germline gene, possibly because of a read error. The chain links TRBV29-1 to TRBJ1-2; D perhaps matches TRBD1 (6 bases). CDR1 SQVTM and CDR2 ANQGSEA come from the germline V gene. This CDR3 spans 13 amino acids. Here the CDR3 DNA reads TGCAGCGTGGAGTCAGGGGTTAACTATGGCTACCCCTTC. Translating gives CSVESGVNYGYPF.

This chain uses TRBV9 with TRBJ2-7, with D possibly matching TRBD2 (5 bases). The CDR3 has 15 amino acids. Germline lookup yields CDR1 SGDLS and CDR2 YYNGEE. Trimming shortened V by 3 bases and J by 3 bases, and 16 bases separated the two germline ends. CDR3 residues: CASSEGILDNYEQYF. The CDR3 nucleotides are TGTGCCAGCAGCGAGGGCATACTAGATAACTACGAGCAGTACTTC.

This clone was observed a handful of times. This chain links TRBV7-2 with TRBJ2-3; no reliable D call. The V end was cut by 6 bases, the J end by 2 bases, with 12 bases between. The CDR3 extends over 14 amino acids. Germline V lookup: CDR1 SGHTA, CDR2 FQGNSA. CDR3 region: CASSPGLHTDTQYF. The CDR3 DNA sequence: TGTGCCAGCAGTCCGGGTCTGCACACAGATACGCAGTATTTT. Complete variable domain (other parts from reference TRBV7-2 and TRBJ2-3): GAGVSQSPSNKVTEKGKDVELRCDPISGHTALYWYRQSLGQGLEFLIYFQGNSAPDKSGLPSDRFSAERTGGSVSTLTIQRTQQEDSAVYLCASSPGLHTDTQYFGPGTRLTVL.

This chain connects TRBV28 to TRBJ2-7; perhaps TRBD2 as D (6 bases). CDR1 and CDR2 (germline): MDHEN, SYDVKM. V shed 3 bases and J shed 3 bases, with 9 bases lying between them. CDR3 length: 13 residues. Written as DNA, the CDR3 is TGTGCCAGCAGTTTGACGGGGGTCTACGAGCAGTACTTC. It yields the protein CASSLTGVYEQYF. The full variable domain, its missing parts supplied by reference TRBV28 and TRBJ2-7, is DVKVTQSSRYLVKRTGEKVFLECVQDMDHENMFWYRQDPGLGLRLIYFSYDVKMKEKGDIPEGYSVSREKKERFSLILESASTNQTSMYLCASSLTGVYEQYFGPGTRLTVT.

The CDR3 region is CASSLMGTGLNTEAFF. CDR3 in DNA: TGTGCCAGCAGCTTAATGGGGACAGGGTTAAACACTGAAGCTTTCTTT. The chain is built from TRBV7-3 and TRBJ1-1; TRBD1 matches at 9 bases. The CDR3 length is 16 residues. The junction had 5 bases not matched to a gene; V was cut back by 1 base and J by 2 bases. Germline-derived CDR1 and CDR2 are SGHTA and FQGTGA.

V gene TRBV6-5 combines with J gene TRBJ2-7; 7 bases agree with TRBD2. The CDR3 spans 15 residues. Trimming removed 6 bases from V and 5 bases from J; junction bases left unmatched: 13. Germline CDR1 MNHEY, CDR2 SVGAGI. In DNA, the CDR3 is TGTGCCAGCAGATCCGCGGGAGTCTGGTCGCACGAGCAGTACTTC. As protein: CASRSAGVWSHEQYF.

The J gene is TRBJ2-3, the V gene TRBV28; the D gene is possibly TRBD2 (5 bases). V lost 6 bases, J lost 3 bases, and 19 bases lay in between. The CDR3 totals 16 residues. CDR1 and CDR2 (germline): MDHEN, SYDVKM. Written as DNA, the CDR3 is TGTGCCAGCAGCCATGACCTGAGCGGTACGACAGATACGCAGTATTTT. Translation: CASSHDLSGTTDTQYF.

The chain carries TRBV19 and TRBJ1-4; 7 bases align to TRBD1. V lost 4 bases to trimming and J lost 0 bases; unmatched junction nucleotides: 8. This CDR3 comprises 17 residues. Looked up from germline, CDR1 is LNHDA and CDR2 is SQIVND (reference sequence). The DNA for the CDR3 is TGTGCCAGTAGTACCCAAAGGGGGCCGGCAACTAATGAAAAACTGTTTTTT. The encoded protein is CASSTQRGPATNEKLFF.

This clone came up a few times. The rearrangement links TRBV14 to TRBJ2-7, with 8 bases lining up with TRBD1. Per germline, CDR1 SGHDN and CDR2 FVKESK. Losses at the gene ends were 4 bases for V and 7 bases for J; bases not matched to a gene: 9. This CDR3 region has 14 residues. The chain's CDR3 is CASSPRTGSWEQYF. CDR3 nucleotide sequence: TGTGCCAGCAGCCCGAGGACAGGGTCGTGGGAGCAGTACTTC.

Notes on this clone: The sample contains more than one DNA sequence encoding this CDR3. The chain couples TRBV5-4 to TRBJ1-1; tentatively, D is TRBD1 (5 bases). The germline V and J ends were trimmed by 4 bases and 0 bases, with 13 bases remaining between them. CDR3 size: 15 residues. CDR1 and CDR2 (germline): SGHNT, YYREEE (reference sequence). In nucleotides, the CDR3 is TGTGCCAGCAGCCTCAGGGAGGGAGTGAACACTGAAGCTTTCTTT. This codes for CASSLREGVNTEAFF.

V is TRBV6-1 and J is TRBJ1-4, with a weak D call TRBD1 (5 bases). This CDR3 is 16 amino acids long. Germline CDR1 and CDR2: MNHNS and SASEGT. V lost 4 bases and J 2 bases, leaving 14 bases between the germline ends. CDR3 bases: TGTGCCAGCAGTGGGCAGGGCCGGGCGACTAATGAAAAACTGTTTTTT. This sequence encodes CASSGQGRATNEKLFF.

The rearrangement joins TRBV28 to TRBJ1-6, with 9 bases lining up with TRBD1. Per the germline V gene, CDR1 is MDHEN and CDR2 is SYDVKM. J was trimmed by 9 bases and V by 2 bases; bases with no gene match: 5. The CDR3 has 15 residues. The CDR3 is CASSLGTGSSSPLHF. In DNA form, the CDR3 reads TGTGCCAGCAGTTTAGGGACAGGGTCGAGTTCACCCCTCCACTTT.

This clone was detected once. This CDR3 reads CASSINTDTQYF. CDR3 DNA: TGCGCCAGCAGCATAAACACAGATACGCAGTATTTT. The chain links TRBV5-1 to TRBJ2-3; no definite D call. Trimming stripped 4 bases from V and 2 bases from J, with 5 bases between. There are 12 residues in the CDR3. Germline assignment: CDR1 SGHRS and CDR2 YFSETQ.

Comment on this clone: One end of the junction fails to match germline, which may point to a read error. The CDR3 loop is CASSLEGSGSKDTQYF. In DNA form, the CDR3 reads TGCGCCAGCAGCTTGGAGGGTAGCGGGAGCAAAGATACGCAGTATTTT. The chain links TRBV5-1 to TRBJ2-3, with 9 bases identical to TRBD2. This CDR3 is built from 16 residues. Germline values: CDR1 SGHRS, CDR2 YFSETQ.

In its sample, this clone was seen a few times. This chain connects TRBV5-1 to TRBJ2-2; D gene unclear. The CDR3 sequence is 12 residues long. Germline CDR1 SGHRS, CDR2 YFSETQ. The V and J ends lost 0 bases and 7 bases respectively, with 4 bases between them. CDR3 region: CASSLAGGELFF. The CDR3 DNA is TGCGCCAGCAGCTTGGCCGGCGGGGAGCTGTTTTTT.

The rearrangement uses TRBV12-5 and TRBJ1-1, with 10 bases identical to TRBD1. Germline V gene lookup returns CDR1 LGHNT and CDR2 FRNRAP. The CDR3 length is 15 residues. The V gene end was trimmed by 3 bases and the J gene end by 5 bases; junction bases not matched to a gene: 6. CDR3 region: CASGFQGTGVTEAFF. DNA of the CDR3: TGTGCTAGTGGTTTCCAGGGGACAGGGGTTACTGAAGCTTTCTTT.

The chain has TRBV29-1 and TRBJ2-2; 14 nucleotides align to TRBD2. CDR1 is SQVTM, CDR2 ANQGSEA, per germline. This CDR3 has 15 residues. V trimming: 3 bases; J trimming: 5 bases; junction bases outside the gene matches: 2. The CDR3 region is CSVEGLAGDTGELFF. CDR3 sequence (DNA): TGCAGCGTTGAGGGACTAGCGGGGGATACCGGGGAGCTGTTTTTT.

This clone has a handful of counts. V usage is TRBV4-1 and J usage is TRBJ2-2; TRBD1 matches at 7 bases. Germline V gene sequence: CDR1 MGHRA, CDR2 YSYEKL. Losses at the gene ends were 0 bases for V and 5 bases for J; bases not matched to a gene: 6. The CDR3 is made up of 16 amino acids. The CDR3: CASSQDRQGLTGELFF. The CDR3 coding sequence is TGCGCCAGCAGCCAAGACCGACAGGGTTTGACCGGGGAGCTGTTTTTT.

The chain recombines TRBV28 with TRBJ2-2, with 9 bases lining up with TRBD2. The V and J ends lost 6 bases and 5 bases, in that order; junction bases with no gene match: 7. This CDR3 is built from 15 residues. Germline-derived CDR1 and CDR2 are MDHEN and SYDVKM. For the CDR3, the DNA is TGTGCCAGCAGCGCTAGCGGGATCGGAACCGGGGAGCTGTTTTTT. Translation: CASSASGIGTGELFF. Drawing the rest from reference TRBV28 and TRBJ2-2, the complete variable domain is DVKVTQSSRYLVKRTGEKVFLECVQDMDHENMFWYRQDPGLGLRLIYFSYDVKMKEKGDIPEGYSVSREKKERFSLILESASTNQTSMYLCASSASGIGTGELFFGEGSRLTVL.

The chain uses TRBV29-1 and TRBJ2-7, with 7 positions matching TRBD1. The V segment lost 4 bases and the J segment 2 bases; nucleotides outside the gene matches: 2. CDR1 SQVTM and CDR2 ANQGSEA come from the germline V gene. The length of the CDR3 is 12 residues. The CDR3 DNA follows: TGCAGCGTTGGACAGGGAGCCTACGAGCAGTACTTC. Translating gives CSVGQGAYEQYF.

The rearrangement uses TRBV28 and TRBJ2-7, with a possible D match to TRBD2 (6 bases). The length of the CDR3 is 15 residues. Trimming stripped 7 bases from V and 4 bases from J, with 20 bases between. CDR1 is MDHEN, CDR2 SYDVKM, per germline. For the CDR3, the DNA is TGTGCCAGCACCAAAGGGCCGGGGACTCGGTACGAGCAGTACTTC. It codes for CASTKGPGTRYEQYF.

DNA of the CDR3: TGTGCCAGCAGCCCTCGGACAGGGAACACTGAAGCTTTCTTT. Protein: CASSPRTGNTEAFF. The chain combines TRBV7-9 with TRBJ1-1, with 7 bases lining up with TRBD1. J gave up 1 base and V 5 bases, and 4 bases lay outside the gene matches. The germline V gene encodes CDR1 SEHNR and CDR2 FQNEAQ (reference sequence). CDR3 length equals 14 residues.

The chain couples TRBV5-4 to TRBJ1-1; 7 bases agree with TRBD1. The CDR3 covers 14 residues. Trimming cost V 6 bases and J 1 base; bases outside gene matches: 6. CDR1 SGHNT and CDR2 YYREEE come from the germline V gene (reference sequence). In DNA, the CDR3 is TGTGCCAGCAACAGGGGAAGAGAGAACACTGAAGCTTTCTTT. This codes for CASNRGRENTEAFF.

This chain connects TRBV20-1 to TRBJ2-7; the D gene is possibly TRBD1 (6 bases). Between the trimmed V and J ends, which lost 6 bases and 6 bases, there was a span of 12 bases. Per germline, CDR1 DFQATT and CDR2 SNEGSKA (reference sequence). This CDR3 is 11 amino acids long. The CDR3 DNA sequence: TGCAGTGCATACTACAGGGCCGAGCAGTACTTC. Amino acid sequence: CSAYYRAEQYF.

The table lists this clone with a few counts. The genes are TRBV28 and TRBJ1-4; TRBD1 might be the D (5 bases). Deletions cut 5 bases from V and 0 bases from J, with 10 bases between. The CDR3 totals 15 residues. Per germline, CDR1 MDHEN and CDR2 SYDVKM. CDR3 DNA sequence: TGTGCCAGCAGTCACAGGCTGGCAACTAATGAAAAACTGTTTTTT. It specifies CASSHRLATNEKLFF.

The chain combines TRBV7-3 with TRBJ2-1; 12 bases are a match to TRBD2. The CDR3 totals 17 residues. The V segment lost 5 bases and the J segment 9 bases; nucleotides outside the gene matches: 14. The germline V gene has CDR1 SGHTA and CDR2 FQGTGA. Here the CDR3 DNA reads TGTGCCAGCAGCCAATTAGGGCTAGCGGGAGGGGTTGGTGAGCAGTTCTTC. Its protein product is CASSQLGLAGGVGEQFF.

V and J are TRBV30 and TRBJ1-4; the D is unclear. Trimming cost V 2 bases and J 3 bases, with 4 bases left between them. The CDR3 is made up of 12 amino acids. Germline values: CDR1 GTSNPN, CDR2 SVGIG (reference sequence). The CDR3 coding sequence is TGTGCCTGGAGTCGTCCTAATGAAAAACTGTTTTTT. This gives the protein CAWSRPNEKLFF.

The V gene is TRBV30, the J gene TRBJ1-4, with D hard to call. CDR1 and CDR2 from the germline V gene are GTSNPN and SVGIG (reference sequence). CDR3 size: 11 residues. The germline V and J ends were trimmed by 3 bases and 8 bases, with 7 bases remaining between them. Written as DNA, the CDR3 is TGTGCCTGGAGGCCTAGGGAAAAACTGTTTTTT. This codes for CAWRPREKLFF.